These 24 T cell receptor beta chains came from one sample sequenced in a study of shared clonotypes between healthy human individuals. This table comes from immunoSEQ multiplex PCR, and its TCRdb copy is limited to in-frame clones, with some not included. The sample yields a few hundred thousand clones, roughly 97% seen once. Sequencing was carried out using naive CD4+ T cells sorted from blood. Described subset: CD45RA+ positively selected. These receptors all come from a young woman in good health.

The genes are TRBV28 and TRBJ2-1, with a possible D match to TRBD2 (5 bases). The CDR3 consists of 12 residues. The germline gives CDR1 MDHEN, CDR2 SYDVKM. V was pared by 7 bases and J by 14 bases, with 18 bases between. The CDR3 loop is CASTSPGLAEFF. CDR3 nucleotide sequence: TGTGCCAGCACCTCACCCGGACTTGCAGAGTTCTTC.

The CDR3 DNA reads TGTGCCAGCAGCTCGCGGGAGGGCCATTCCTACGAGCAGTACTTC. Its translation: CASSSREGHSYEQYF. The chain combines TRBV7-8 with TRBJ2-7; 9 nucleotides agree with TRBD2. Germline V gene data show CDR1 as SGHVS and CDR2 as FQNEAQ. The ends lost 4 bases at V and 1 base at J; junction bases unmatched: 5. The CDR3 extends over 15 amino acids.

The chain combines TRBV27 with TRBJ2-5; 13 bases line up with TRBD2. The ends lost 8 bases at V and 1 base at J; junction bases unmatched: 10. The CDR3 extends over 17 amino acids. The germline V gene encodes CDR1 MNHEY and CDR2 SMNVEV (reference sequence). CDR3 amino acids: CASSGTSGKGAQETQYF. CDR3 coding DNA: TGTGCCAGCTCTGGGACTAGCGGGAAGGGAGCCCAAGAGACCCAGTACTTC.

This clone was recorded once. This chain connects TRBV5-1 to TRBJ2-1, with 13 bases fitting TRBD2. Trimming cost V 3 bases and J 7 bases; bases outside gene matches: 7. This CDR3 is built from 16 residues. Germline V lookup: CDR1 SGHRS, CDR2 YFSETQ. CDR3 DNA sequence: TGCGCCAGCAGCTCAGGACTAGCGGGAGCCGTTAATGAGCAGTTCTTC. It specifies CASSSGLAGAVNEQFF.

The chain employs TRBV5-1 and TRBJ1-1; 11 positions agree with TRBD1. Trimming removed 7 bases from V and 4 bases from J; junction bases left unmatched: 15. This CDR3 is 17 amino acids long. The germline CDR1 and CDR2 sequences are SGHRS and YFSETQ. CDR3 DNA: TGCGCCAGCGGCCCTCGAGGACAGGGGGCGATTGGCACTGAAGCTTTCTTT. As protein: CASGPRGQGAIGTEAFF.

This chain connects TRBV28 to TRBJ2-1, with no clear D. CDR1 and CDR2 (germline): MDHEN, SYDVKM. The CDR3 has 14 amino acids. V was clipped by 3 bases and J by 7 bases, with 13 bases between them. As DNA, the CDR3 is TGTGCCAGCAGTTTTAGGGATTGGCCTAATGAGCAGTTCTTC. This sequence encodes CASSFRDWPNEQFF.

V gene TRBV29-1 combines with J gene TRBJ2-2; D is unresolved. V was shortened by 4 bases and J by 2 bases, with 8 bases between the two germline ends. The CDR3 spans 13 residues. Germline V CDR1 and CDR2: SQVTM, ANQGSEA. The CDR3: CSVADLNTGELFF. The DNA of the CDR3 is TGCAGCGTTGCTGACCTAAACACCGGGGAGCTGTTTTTT.

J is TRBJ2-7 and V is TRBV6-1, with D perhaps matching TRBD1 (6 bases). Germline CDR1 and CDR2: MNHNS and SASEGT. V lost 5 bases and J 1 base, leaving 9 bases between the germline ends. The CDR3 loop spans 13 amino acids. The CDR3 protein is CASSRTESYEQYF. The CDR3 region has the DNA TGTGCCAGCAGTCGGACAGAATCCTACGAGCAGTACTTC.

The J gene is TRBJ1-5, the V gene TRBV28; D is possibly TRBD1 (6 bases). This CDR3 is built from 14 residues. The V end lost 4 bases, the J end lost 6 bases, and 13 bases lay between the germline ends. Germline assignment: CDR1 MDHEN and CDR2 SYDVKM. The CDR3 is CASSSGAGVQPQHF. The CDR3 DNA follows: TGTGCCAGCAGTTCAGGGGCCGGGGTTCAGCCCCAGCATTTT.

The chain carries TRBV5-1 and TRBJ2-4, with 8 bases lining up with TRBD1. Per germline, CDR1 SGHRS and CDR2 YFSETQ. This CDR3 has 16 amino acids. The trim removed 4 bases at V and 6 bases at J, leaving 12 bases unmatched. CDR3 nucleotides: TGCGCCAGCAGCCTTGCTCCGGGACAGGCTCTAAACATTCAGTACTTC. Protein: CASSLAPGQALNIQYF.

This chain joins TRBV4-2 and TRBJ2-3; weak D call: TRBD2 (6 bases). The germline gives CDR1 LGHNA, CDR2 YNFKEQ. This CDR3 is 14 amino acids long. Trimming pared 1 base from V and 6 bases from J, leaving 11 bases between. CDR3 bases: TGTGCCAGCAGCCAAGTCGGGGGTTTGGATACGCAGTATTTT. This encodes CASSQVGGLDTQYF.

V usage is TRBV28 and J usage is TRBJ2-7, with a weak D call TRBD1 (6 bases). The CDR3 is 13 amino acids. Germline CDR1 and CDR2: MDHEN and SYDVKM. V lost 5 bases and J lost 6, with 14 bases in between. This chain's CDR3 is CASSHRHRVEQYF. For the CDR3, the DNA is TGTGCCAGCAGTCACCGTCACAGGGTCGAGCAGTACTTC.

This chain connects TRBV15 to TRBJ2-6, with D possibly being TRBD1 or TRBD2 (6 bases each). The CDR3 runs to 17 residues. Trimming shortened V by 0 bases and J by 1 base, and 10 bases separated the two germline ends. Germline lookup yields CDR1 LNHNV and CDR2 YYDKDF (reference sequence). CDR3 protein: CATSRDQGTSGANVLTF. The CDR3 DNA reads TGTGCCACCAGCAGAGATCAGGGGACTTCTGGGGCCAACGTCCTGACTTTC.

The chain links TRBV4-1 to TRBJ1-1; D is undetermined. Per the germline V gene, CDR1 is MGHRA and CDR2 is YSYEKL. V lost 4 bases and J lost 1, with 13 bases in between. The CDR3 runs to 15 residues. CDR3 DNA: TGCGCCAGCAGCCTCAAGGGAGCTTGGAACACTGAAGCTTTCTTT. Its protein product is CASSLKGAWNTEAFF.

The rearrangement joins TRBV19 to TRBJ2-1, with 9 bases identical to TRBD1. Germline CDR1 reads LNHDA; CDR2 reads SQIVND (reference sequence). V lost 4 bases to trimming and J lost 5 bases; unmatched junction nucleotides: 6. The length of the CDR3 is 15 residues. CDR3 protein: CASSSGQGIDNEQFF. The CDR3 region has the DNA TGTGCCAGTAGTAGTGGACAGGGGATCGACAATGAGCAGTTCTTC. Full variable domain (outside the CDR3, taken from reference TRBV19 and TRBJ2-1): DGGITQSPKYLFRKEGQNVTLSCEQNLNHDAMYWYRQDPGQGLRLIYYSQIVNDFQKGDIAEGYSVSREKKESFPLTVTSAQKNPTAFYLCASSSGQGIDNEQFFGPGTRLTVL.

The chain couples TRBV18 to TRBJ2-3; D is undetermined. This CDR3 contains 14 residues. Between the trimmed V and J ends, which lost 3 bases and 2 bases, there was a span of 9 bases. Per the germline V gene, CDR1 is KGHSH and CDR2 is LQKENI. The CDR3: CASSPRGPTDTQYF. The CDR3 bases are TGTGCCAGCTCACCTCGAGGACCCACAGATACGCAGTATTTT.

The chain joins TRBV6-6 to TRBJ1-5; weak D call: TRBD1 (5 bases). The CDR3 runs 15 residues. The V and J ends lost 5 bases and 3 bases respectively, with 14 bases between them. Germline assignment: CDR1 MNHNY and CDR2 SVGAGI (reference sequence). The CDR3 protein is CASSQPGHPNQPQHF. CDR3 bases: TGTGCCAGCAGTCAACCTGGACACCCCAATCAGCCCCAGCATTTT.

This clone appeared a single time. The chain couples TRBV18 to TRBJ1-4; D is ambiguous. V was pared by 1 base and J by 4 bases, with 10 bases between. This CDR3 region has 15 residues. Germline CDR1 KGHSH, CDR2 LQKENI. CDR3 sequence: CASSPRSPLNEKLFF. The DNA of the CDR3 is TGTGCCAGCTCACCACGCTCCCCCCTTAATGAAAAACTGTTTTTT.

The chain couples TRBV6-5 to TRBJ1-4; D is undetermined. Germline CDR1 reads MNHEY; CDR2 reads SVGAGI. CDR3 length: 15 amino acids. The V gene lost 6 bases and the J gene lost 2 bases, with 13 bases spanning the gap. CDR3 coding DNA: TGTGCCAGCAGCCCGGACCGGGGTACTAATGAAAAACTGTTTTTT. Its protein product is CASSPDRGTNEKLFF.

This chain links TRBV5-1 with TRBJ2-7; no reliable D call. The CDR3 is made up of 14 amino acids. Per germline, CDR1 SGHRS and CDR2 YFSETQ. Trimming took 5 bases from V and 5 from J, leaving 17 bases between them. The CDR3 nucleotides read TGCGCCAGCAGACTCAACTTCGTTGGAGACGAGCAGTACTTC. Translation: CASRLNFVGDEQYF.

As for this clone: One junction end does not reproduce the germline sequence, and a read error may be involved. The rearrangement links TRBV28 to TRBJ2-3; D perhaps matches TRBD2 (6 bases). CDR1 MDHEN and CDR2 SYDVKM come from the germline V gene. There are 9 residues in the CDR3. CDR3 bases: TGTGCCAGACCGGGGGTATCGAATTTT. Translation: CARPGVSNF.

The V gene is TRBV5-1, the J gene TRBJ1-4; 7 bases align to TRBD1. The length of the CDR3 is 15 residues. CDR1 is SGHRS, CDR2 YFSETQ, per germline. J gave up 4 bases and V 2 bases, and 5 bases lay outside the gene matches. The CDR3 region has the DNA TGCGCCAGCAGCTTCCTGGGACAGCTTAATGAAAAACTGTTTTTT. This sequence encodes CASSFLGQLNEKLFF.

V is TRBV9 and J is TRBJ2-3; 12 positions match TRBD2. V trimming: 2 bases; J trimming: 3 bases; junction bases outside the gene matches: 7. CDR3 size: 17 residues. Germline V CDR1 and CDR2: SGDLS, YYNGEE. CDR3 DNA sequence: TGTGCCAGCAGCGTCCTAGCGGGAGGGCCTGGGACAGATACGCAGTATTTT. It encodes CASSVLAGGPGTDTQYF.

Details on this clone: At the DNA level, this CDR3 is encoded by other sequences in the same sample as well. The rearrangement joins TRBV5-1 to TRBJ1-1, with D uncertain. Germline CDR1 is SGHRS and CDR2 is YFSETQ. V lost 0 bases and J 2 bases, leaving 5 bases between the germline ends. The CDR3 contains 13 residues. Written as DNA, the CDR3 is TGCGCCAGCAGCTTGGGCGAAAACACTGAAGCTTTCTTT. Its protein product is CASSLGENTEAFF.